These T cell receptor beta chains were read from a single sample in a study of T cell repertoires in cytomegalovirus infection. TCRdb reprocessed the reads with MiXCR, giving one entry per CDR3 protein. Seen here are around 310,000 distinct CDR3 sequences, roughly 28% observed once, and the top ten hold 15% to 20%. Their target antigens are unknown. The sample here was cultured PBMCs, taken from culture after CMV antigen stimulation. These receptors were collected from a human donor in good health (CMV status not recorded). Some clones in this sample may be carry-over from other donors' samples. CDR3s include the opening cysteine and the closing phenylalanine or tryptophan. Fields, in order: clone size, V gene, CDR3 length, D gene, J gene, CDR3 protein, CDR3 DNA. The D gene is left open where the match is weak. Only part of the rows carry a size: once, few, many, or a class if the clone is expanded.

>many|TRBV6-1|16|NA|TRBJ2-3
CASSEMNSGSTDTQYF
TGTGCCAGCAGTGAAATGAATAGCGGAAGCACAGATACGCAGTATTTT
>few|TRBV7-9|13|NA|TRBJ1-2
CASSLVGQNGYTF
TGTGCCAGCAGCTTAGTCGGACAGAATGGCTACACCTTC
>few|TRBV6-2/TRBV6-3|14|NA|TRBJ2-7
CASSYKGPAYEQYF
TGTGCCAGCAGTTACAAGGGTCCCGCCTACGAGCAGTACTTC
>NA|TRBV5-5|14|NA|TRBJ1-2
CASSLAQNNYGYTF
TGTGCCAGCAGCTTGGCTCAAAACAACTATGGCTACACCTTC
>few|TRBV6-1|13|NA|TRBJ2-7
CASSSDKTYEQYF
TGTGCCAGCAGTTCGGACAAGACCTACGAGCAGTACTTC
>NA|TRBV6-1|17|TRBD1|TRBJ2-5
CASRPGTGVTYQETQYF
TGTGCCAGCAGGCCTGGGACAGGGGTTACGTACCAAGAGACCCAGTACTTC
>NA|TRBV7-8|16|NA|TRBJ2-2
CASSLRRVGGTGELFF
TGTGCCAGCAGCTTACGGCGGGTGGGTGGAACCGGGGAGCTGTTTTTT
>NA|TRBV7-3|13|TRBD2|TRBJ2-7
CASSAASGYEQYF
TGTGCCAGCAGCGCGGCTAGCGGCTACGAGCAGTACTTC
>NA|TRBV4-1|16|TRBD2|TRBJ2-3
CASSDWRLAGADTQYF
TGCGCCAGCAGCGACTGGCGCCTAGCGGGGGCAGATACGCAGTATTTT
>many|TRBV7-9|12|TRBD1|TRBJ1-2
CASSHDRGGYTF
TGTGCCAGCAGCCACGACAGGGGGGGCTACACCTTC
>many|TRBV19|14|TRBD1|TRBJ2-7
CASSPRDRRYEQYF
TGTGCCAGTAGTCCCCGGGACAGGCGGTACGAGCAGTACTTC
>few|TRBV10-3|16|TRBD2|TRBJ2-2
CAISEGSGSGTGELFF
TGTGCCATCAGTGAGGGTAGCGGGAGCGGCACCGGGGAGCTGTTTTTT
>many|TRBV7-2|13|NA|TRBJ2-3
CASSAGDWDTQYF
TGTGCCAGCAGCGCTGGCGACTGGGATACGCAGTATTTT
>many|TRBV7-2|12|NA|TRBJ1-2
CASSTDRIGYTF
TGTGCCAGCAGTACCGACAGGATTGGGTACACCTTC
>NA|TRBV2|14|TRBD1|TRBJ1-2
CASSPGTGVVGYTF
TGTGCCAGCAGTCCCGGGACAGGGGTCGTTGGCTACACCTTC
>NA|TRBV5-1|16|NA|TRBJ2-5
CASSRDGQGLEETQYF
TGCGCCAGCAGCCGGGATGGCCAGGGACTTGAAGAGACCCAGTACTTC
>many|TRBV7-5|18|NA|TRBJ2-1
CISVPEPISGLADNEQFF
NA
>NA|TRBV5-8|15|NA|TRBJ2-3
CASSLGLRNRDTQYF
TGTGCCAGCAGCTTGGGCCTGAGAAACAGGGATACGCAGTATTTT
>NA|TRBV19|19|TRBD2|TRBJ2-3
CASSIDIPGLAGGADTQYF
TGTGCCAGTAGTATAGATATCCCCGGACTAGCGGGAGGAGCGGATACGCAGTATTTT
>few|TRBV6-1|13|TRBD1|TRBJ2-7
CASSEIRGHEQYF
TGTGCCAGCAGTGAAATCAGGGGGCACGAGCAGTACTTC
>few|TRBV7-9|14|TRBD2|TRBJ2-1
CASSSSGVSNEQFF
TGTGCCAGCAGCTCTAGCGGGGTTAGCAATGAGCAGTTCTTC
>NA|TRBV19|13|TRBD1|TRBJ1-5
CASRDRGNQPQHF
TGTGCCAGTCGGGACAGAGGCAATCAGCCCCAGCATTTT
>few|TRBV7-9|16|NA|TRBJ2-6
CASSRAADSGANVLTF
TGTGCCAGCAGCCGGGCCGCCGACTCTGGGGCCAACGTCCTGACTTTC
>many|TRBV5-1|18|NA|TRBJ2-2
CASSLASVAGGYTGELFF
TGCGCCAGCAGCTTGGCCTCGGTGGCCGGGGGCTACACCGGGGAGCTGTTTTTT
>NA|TRBV5-1|13|NA|TRBJ1-1
CASSPTVNAEAFF
TGCGCCAGCAGTCCGACGGTGAACGCTGAAGCTTTCTTT
>few|TRBV12-3/TRBV12-4|13|NA|TRBJ1-5
CASSRELNQPQHF
TGTGCCAGCAGTAGAGAGCTGAATCAGCCCCAGCATTTT
>NA|TRBV20-1|11|NA|TRBJ2-3
CSAPRADTQYF
TGCAGTGCTCCGAGGGCAGATACGCAGTATTTT
>many|TRBV5-1|14|TRBD2|TRBJ2-3
CASSREGRGDTQYF
TGCGCCAGCAGCCGGGAGGGGAGGGGTGATACGCAGTATTTT
>few|TRBV5-1|16|NA|TRBJ2-1
CASSLAGGVGYNEQFF
TGCGCCAGCAGCTTGGCCGGAGGGGTGGGCTACAATGAGCAGTTCTTC
>few|TRBV6-1|12|NA|TRBJ1-2
CASRLGTSGYTF
TGTGCCAGCAGGTTAGGAACTAGTGGCTACACCTTC
>few|TRBV7-9|14|NA|TRBJ2-7
CASSPIWRGYEQYF
TGTGCCAGCAGCCCCATCTGGAGGGGATACGAGCAGTACTTC
>NA|TRBV18|15|NA|TRBJ2-7
CASSLRGASSYEQYF
TGTGCCAGCTCACTTAGGGGGGCTAGCTCCTACGAGCAGTACTTC
>NA|TRBV12-3/TRBV12-4|15|TRBD1|TRBJ2-5
CASSPKGAAPETQYF
TGTGCCAGCAGCCCTAAGGGGGCTGCGCCAGAGACCCAGTACTTC
>NA|TRBV27|11|NA|TRBJ2-1
CAFPRGNEQFF
TGTGCCTTCCCGAGGGGCAATGAGCAGTTCTTC
>NA|TRBV6-1|12|NA|TRBJ1-4
CASEGSNEKLFF
TGTGCCAGCGAGGGTTCTAATGAAAAACTGTTTTTT
>many|TRBV7-9|17|NA|TRBJ2-5
CASSHGGRGLIRETQYF
TGTGCCAGCAGCCATGGAGGAAGGGGTCTCATCCGAGAGACCCAGTACTTC
>NA|TRBV7-8|16|TRBD2|TRBJ2-7
CASSSLPKRETYEQYF
TGTGCCAGCAGCTCCCTTCCCAAGCGGGAAACCTACGAGCAGTACTTC
>many|TRBV7-3|16|TRBD2|TRBJ2-1
CASSTPGTSGYNEQFF
TGTGCCAGCAGCACACCCGGGACTAGCGGTTACAATGAGCAGTTCTTC
>NA|TRBV18|19|NA|TRBJ2-6
CASSRRDNNPFSGANVLTF
TGTGCCAGCTCACGTCGGGACAACAATCCCTTCTCTGGGGCCAACGTCCTGACTTTC